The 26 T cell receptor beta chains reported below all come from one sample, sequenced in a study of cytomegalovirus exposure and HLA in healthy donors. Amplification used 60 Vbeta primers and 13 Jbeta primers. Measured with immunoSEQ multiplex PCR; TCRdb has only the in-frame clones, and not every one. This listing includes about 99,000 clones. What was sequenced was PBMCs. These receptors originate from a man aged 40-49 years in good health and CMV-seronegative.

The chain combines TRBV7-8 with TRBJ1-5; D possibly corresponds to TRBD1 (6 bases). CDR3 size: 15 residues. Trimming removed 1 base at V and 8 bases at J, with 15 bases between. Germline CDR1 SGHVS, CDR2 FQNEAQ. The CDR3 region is CASSLERGGDEPQHF. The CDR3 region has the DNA TGTGCCAGCAGCTTAGAGAGGGGGGGAGATGAGCCCCAGCATTTT. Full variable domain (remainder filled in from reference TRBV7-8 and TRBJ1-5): GAGVSQSPRYKVAKRGQDVALRCDPISGHVSLFWYQQALGQGPEFLTYFQNEAQLDKSGLPSDRFFAERPEGSVSTLKIQRTQQEDSAVYLCASSLERGGDEPQHFGDGTRLSIL.

The CDR3 loop is CASSTPLGRVYEQYF. CDR3 DNA: TGTGCCAGTAGTACCCCCTTGGGCAGGGTCTACGAGCAGTACTTC. V usage is TRBV19 and J usage is TRBJ2-7; tentatively, D is TRBD1 (5 bases). Trimming shortened V by 4 bases and J by 3 bases, and 16 bases separated the two germline ends. The CDR3 loop spans 15 amino acids. Looked up from germline, CDR1 is LNHDA and CDR2 is SQIVND (reference sequence).

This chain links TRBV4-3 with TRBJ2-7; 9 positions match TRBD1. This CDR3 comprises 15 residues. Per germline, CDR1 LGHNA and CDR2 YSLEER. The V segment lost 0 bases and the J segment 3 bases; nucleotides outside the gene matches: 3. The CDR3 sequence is CASSQERGQGYEQYF. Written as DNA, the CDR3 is TGCGCCAGCAGCCAAGAAAGGGGACAGGGCTACGAGCAGTACTTC.

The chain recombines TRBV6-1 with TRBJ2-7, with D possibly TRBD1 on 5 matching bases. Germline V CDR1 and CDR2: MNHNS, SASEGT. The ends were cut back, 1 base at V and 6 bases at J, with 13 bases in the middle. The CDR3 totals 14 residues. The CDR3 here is CASSEGTGSGEQYF. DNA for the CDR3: TGTGCCAGCAGTGAAGGTACAGGTTCGGGCGAGCAGTACTTC.

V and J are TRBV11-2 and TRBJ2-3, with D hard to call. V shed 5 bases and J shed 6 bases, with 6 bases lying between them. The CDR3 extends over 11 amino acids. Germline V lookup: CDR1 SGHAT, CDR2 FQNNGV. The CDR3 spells CASSQLDTQYF. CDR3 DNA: TGTGCCAGCAGCCAATTGGATACGCAGTATTTT.

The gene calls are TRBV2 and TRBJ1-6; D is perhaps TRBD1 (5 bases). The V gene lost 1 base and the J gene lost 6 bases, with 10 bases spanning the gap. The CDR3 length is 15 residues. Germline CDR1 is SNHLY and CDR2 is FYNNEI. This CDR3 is CASSEEGFFNSPLHF. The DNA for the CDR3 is TGTGCCAGCAGTGAAGAGGGGTTCTTTAATTCACCCCTCCACTTT.

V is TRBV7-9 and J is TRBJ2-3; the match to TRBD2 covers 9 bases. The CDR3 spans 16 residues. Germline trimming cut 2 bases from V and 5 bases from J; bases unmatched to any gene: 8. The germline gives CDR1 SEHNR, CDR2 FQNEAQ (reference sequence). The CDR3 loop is CASSLLGSGGLDTQYF. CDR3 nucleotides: TGTGCCAGCAGCTTATTGGGTAGCGGGGGACTAGATACGCAGTATTTT.

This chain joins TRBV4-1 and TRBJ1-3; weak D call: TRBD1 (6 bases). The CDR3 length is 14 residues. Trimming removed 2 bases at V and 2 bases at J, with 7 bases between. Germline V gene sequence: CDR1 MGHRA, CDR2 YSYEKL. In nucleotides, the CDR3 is TGCGCCAGCAGCCAAACAGGGACTGGAAACACCATATATTTT. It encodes CASSQTGTGNTIYF.

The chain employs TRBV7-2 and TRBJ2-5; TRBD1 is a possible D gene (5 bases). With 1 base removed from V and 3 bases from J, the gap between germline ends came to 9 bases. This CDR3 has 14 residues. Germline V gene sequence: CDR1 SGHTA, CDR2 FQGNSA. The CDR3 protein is CASSLGGGKETQYF. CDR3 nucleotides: TGTGCCAGCAGCTTAGGGGGCGGAAAAGAGACCCAGTACTTC.

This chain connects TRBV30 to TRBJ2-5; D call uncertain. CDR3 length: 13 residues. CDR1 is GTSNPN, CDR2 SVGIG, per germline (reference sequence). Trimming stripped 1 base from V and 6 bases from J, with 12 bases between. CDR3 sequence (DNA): TGTGCCTGGAGTGGACACCAAGGCAAGACCCAGTACTTC. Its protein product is CAWSGHQGKTQYF.

The DNA of the CDR3 is TGTGCCAGCAGCTTGGGACTAGGTAGCACAGATACGCAGTATTTT. Amino acid sequence: CASSLGLGSTDTQYF. This chain uses TRBV5-5 with TRBJ2-3; TRBD2 is a possible D gene (6 bases). Trimming left V 0 bases short and J 0 bases short, with 8 bases between. Per germline, CDR1 SGHKS and CDR2 YYEKEE (reference sequence). CDR3 length: 15 amino acids.

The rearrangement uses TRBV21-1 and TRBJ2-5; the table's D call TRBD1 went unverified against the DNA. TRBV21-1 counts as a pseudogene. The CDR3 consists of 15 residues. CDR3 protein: CASSIRQGLKGTQYF. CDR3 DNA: TGTGCCAGCAGCATACGACAGGGTTTGAAGGGGACCCAGTACTTC.

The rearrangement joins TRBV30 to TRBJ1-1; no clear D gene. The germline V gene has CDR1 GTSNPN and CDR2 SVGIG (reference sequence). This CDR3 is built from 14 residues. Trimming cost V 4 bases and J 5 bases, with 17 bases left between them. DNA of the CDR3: TGTGCCTGGACCTCTGGACTCAGGATGACTGAAGCTTTCTTT. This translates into CAWTSGLRMTEAFF. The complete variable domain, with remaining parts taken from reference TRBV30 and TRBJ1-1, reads SQTIHQWPATLVQPVGSPLSLECTVEGTSNPNLYWYRQAAGRGLQLLFYSVGIGQISSEVPQNLSASRPQDRQFILSSKKLLLSDSGFYLCAWTSGLRMTEAFFGQGTRLTVV.

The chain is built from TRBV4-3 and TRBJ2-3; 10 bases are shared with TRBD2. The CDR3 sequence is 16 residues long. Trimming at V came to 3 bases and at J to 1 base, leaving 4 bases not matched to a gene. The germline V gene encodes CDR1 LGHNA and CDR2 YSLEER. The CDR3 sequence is CASSQVGLAGTDTQYF. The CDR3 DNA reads TGCGCCAGCAGCCAGGTCGGACTAGCGGGCACAGATACGCAGTATTTT.

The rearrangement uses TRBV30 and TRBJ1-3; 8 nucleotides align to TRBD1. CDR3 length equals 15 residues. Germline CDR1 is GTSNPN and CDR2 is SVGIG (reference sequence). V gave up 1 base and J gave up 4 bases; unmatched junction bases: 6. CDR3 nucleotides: TGTGCCTGGAGTGATGGCGACAGGGGAGGAAACACCATATATTTT. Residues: CAWSDGDRGGNTIYF.

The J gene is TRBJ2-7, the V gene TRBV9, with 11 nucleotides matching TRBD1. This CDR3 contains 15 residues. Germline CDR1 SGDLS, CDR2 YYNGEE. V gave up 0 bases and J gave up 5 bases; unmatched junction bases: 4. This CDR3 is CASSVVGQGVNEQYF. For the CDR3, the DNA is TGTGCCAGCAGCGTAGTGGGACAGGGGGTGAACGAGCAGTACTTC.

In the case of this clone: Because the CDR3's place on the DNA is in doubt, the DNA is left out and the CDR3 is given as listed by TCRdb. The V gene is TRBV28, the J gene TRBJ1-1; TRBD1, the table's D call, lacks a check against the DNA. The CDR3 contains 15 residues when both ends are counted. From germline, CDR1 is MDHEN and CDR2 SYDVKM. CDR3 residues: CASSLAQAGMTEAFF.

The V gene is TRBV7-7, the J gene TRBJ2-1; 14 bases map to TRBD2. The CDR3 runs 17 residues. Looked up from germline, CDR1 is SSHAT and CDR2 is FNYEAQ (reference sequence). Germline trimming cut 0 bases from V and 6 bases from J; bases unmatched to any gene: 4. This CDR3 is CASSLAPGTSGSNEQFF. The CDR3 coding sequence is TGTGCCAGCAGCTTAGCGCCCGGGACTAGCGGGAGCAATGAGCAGTTCTTC. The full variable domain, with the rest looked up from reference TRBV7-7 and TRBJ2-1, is GAGVSQSPRYKVTKRGQDVTLRCDPISSHATLYWYQQALGQGPEFLTYFNYEAQPDKSGLPSDRFSAERPEGSISTLTIQRTEQRDSAMYRCASSLAPGTSGSNEQFFGPGTRLTVL.

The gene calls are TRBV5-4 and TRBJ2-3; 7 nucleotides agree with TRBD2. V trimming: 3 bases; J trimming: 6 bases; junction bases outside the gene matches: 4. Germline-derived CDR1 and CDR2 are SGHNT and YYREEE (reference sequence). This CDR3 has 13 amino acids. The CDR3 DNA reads TGTGCCAGCAGCTCGCGGGGGACGGATACGCAGTATTTT. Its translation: CASSSRGTDTQYF.

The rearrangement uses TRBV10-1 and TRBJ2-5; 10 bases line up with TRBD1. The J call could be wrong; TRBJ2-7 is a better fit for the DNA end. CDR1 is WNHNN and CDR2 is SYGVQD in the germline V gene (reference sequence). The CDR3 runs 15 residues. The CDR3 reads CASSPGTGDYYEQYF. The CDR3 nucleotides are TGCGCCAGCAGTCCAGGGACAGGGGACTACTACGAGCAGTACTTC.

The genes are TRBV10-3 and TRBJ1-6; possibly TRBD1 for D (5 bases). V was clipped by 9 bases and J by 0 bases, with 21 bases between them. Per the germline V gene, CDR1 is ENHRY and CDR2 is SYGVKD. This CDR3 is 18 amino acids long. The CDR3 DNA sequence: TGTGCCATTTCCCGGCGCGTTCCGGGGGACTCCTATAATTCACCCCTCCACTTT. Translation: CAISRRVPGDSYNSPLHF.

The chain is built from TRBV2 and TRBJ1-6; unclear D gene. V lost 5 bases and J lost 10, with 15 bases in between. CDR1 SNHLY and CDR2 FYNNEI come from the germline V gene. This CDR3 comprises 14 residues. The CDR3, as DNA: TGTGCCAGCAGTATCGAGGGTCCAATATCACCCCTCCACTTT. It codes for CASSIEGPISPLHF. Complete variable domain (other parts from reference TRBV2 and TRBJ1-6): EPEVTQTPSHQVTQMGQEVILRCVPISNHLYFYWYRQILGQKVEFLVSFYNNEISEKSEIFDDQFSVERPDGSNFTLKIRSTKLEDSAMYFCASSIEGPISPLHFGNGTRLTVT.

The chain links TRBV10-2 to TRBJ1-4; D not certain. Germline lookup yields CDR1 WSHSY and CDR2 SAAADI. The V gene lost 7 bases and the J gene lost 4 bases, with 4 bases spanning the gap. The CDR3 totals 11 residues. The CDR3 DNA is TGCGCCAGCACCTTTAATGAAAAACTGTTTTTT. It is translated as CASTFNEKLFF.

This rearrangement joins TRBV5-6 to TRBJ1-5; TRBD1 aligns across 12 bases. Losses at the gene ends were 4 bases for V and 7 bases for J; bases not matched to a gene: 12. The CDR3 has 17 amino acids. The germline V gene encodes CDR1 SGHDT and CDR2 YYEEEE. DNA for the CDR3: TGTGCCAGCAGCAGGGGACAGGGGGCAGGGCAAGGACAGCCCCAGCATTTT. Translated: CASSRGQGAGQGQPQHF. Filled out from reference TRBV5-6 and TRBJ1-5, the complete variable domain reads DAGVTQSPTHLIKTRGQQVTLRCSPKSGHDTVSWYQQALGQGPQFIFQYYEEEERQRGNFPDRFSGHQFPNYSSELNVNALLLGDSALYLCASSRGQGAGQGQPQHFGDGTRLSIL.

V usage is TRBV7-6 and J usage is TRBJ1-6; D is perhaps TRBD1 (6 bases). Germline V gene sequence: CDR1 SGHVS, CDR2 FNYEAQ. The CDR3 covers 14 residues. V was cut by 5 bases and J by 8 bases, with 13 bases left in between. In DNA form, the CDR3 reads TGTGCCAGCAGCCTGACAGGCGTCGATTCACCCCTCCACTTT. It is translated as CASSLTGVDSPLHF.

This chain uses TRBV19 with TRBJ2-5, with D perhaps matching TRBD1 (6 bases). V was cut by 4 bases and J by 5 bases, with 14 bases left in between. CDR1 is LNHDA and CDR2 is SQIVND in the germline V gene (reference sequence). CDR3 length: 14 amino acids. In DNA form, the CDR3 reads TGTGCCAGTAGTAAACAGGGTGCCTTGGAGACCCAGTACTTC. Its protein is CASSKQGALETQYF. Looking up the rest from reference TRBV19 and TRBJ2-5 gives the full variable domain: DGGITQSPKYLFRKEGQNVTLSCEQNLNHDAMYWYRQDPGQGLRLIYYSQIVNDFQKGDIAEGYSVSREKKESFPLTVTSAQKNPTAFYLCASSKQGALETQYFGPGTRLLVL.